The TCR beta chain under discussion was sequenced for a study of graft-versus-host responses after intestinal transplantation. Germline-derived CDR1 and CDR2 are SSHAT and FNYEAQ (reference sequence). CDR3 length: 15 amino acids. Between the trimmed V and J ends, which lost 6 bases and 4 bases, there was a span of 19 bases. Turning to this clone: The target antigen is unknown.

TCRdb keeps only in-frame clones here, not all; method: immunoSEQ multiplex PCR. The repertoire has more than 100,000 clones, roughly 95% of them found once; the top ten carry 2.5% to 3.5%. The V call is TRBV7-7, the J call TRBJ2-7, with D perhaps matching TRBD1 (5 bases). Sequences were derived from unstimulated CD8+ T cells sorted from spleen or lymph node cells, sampled before intestinal transplant. The TCR sequence derives from a human donor who received an intestinal transplant. The CDR3 loop reads CASSKGAGSGYEQYF. In nucleotides, the CDR3 is TGTGCCAGCAGTAAAGGGGCAGGGTCAGGGTACGAGCAGTACTTC.